Detailed here is one TCR beta chain. CDR3 length: 14 residues. CDR1 SQVTM and CDR2 ANQGSEA come from the germline V gene. Deletions cut 7 bases from V and 5 bases from J, with 20 bases between. This table comes from immunoSEQ multiplex PCR, and its TCRdb copy is limited to in-frame clones, with some not included. This sample yields about 140,000 clones, of which roughly 85% are seen a single time; less than 25% belongs to the top ten. The data are from a study of radiation and T cells in renal cell carcinoma. The time point denotes: baseline pretreatment blood. This sample's treatment: 15 Gy SBRT to primary tumor, nephrectomy 4 weeks later.

The sample in question was blood, obtained from a patient whose treatment included radiotherapy and nephrectomy. The rearrangement joins TRBV29-1 to TRBJ1-1; D possibly corresponds to TRBD1 (5 bases). This TCR derives from a woman aged 45-65 years with renal cell carcinoma. The DNA of the CDR3 is TGCAGCGCCCGACAACAGGACGGAGGGACTGAAGCTTTCTTT. It specifies CSARQQDGGTEAFF.